These T cell receptor beta chains were read from a single sample in a study of blood T cells in healthy people across ages. TCRdb independently ran MiXCR on the 5' RACE reads; one entry per CDR3 protein. The data show over 1,500,000 distinct CDR3 sequences, 30% to 40% seen once. Sequenced input: blood. All receptors derive from a human donor in good health. The CDR3 runs from the conserved cysteine through the conserved F or W. Each record gives: V gene, clone size, D gene, J gene, CDR3 DNA, CDR3 protein. A D gene is named only where the DNA matches it firmly. Only part of the rows carry a size: once, few, many, or a class if the clone is expanded.

>TRBV20-1|NA|NA|TRBJ1-1
TGCAGTGCTCAGCGGGAGAACACTGAAGCTTTCTTT
CSAQRENTEAFF
>TRBV20-1|few|NA|TRBJ2-4
TGCAGTGCTACGAATCGTTTGGGTGAGGGTAACATTCAGTACTTC
CSATNRLGEGNIQYF
>TRBV7-9|NA|TRBD1|TRBJ1-4
TGTGCCAGCAGAAAGAAGGCCGGGACAGGGGCCGCAACTAATGAAAAACTGTTTTTT
CASRKKAGTGAATNEKLFF
>TRBV4-1|NA|NA|TRBJ1-4
TGCGCCAGCAGCCATATACAGGGTTCTAATGAAAAACTGTTTTTT
CASSHIQGSNEKLFF
>TRBV24-1|NA|NA|TRBJ2-1
TGTGCCACCAGTGTGGCTAGCGACTACAATGAGCAGTTCTTC
CATSVASDYNEQFF
>TRBV12-3/TRBV12-4|NA|NA|TRBJ1-2
TGTGCCAGCACCCACCATGGGGCTAACTATGGCTACACCTTC
CASTHHGANYGYTF
>TRBV7-2|NA|NA|TRBJ1-2
TGTGCCAGCAGCCCAACCGTCTTGTGGCAGGGTAGCTACACCTTC
CASSPTVLWQGSYTF
>TRBV12-3/TRBV12-4|NA|NA|TRBJ2-2
TGTGCCAGCACCATGGGACGTACGAACACCGGGGAGCCGTTTTTT
CASTMGRTNTGEPFF
>TRBV7-7|NA|NA|TRBJ2-5
TGTGCTAGCAGCAGGGAAGTATTGGAGACCCAGTACTTC
CASSREVLETQYF
>TRBV10-3|few|NA|TRBJ2-5
TGTGCCATCAGCAGGGGAGAGGCCCAGTACTTC
CAISRGEAQYF
>TRBV6-1|NA|TRBD1|TRBJ2-1
TGTGCCATCGGGACAGGAAGGGACAATGAGCAGTTCTTC
CAIGTGRDNEQFF
>TRBV4-3|NA|NA|TRBJ1-1
TGCGCCAGCAGCCAAGATTGGGACCCCTCATTTGGAATGAACACTGAAGCTTTCTTT
CASSQDWDPSFGMNTEAFF
>TRBV5-1|NA|TRBD1|TRBJ2-5
TGTGCCAGCAGCGACAGGGGGGAGTACAATGAGCAGTACTTC
CASSDRGEYNEQYF
>TRBV7-9|NA|NA|TRBJ1-2
TGTGCCAGCAGCGAGAAGGAGAATGGCTACACCTTC
CASSEKENGYTF
>TRBV2|few|NA|TRBJ1-2
TGTGCCAGCAGTGCTGAGACCAACTATGGCTACACCTTC
CASSAETNYGYTF
>TRBV20-1|NA|NA|TRBJ2-5
TGCAGTGCTGATTACCAGGGGTGGGGGCAGTACTTC
CSADYQGWGQYF
>TRBV12-5|NA|NA|TRBJ2-7
TGTGCTAGTGGTTTGACCTATTACGCCGGAACCTACGAGCAGTACTTC
CASGLTYYAGTYEQYF
>TRBV7-7|once|TRBD1|TRBJ2-1
TGTGCTAGCAGCTTAGGCGGGACAGGTAACAATGAGCAGTTCTTC
CASSLGGTGNNEQFF
>TRBV7-9|NA|NA|TRBJ2-1
TGTGCCAGCAGCTCTTTTGCCGGTCGCAATGAGCAGTTCTTC
CASSSFAGRNEQFF
>TRBV7-3|many|NA|TRBJ2-5
TGTGCCAGCAGCTTAACCGGGGATCGGGGAGAGACCCAGTACTTC
CASSLTGDRGETQYF
>TRBV5-8|few|TRBD1|TRBJ2-7
TGTGCCAGCAGCGCCGGGACAGAAGTCTACGAGCAGTACTTC
CASSAGTEVYEQYF
>TRBV12-3/TRBV12-4|NA|NA|TRBJ2-3
TGTGCCAGCAGTTTAGCCGGATACTACACAGATACGCAGTATTTT
CASSLAGYYTDTQYF
>TRBV27|many|NA|TRBJ2-1
TGTGCCAGCAGTCTGTATGAGTCCTCAGAGCAGTTCTTC
CASSLYESSEQFF
>TRBV20-1|many|TRBD1|TRBJ2-3
TGCAGTGCCCTTCGTCCAGGGGGCGCCCACACAGATACGCAGTATTTT
CSALRPGGAHTDTQYF
>TRBV28|NA|NA|TRBJ2-7
TGTGCCAGCAGGCCGACAGGCATTCCTATCTACGAGCAGTACTTC
CASRPTGIPIYEQYF
>TRBV6-1|NA|NA|TRBJ1-5
TGTGCCAGCAGCCCACTTACCCAGCCCCAGCATTTT
CASSPLTQPQHF
>TRBV5-1|few|TRBD1|TRBJ1-2
TGCGCCAGCAGCCCGGAAGGGACAGGGTATGGCTACACCTTC
CASSPEGTGYGYTF
>TRBV24-1|few|NA|TRBJ2-1
TGTGCCACCAGTGATTCCCCCGGGCCTCCCTACAATGAGCAGTTCTTC
CATSDSPGPPYNEQFF
>TRBV5-1|NA|TRBD2|TRBJ2-5
TGCGCCAGCAGCGCCACTCCTAGCGGGGGAGGAGAGACCCAGTACTTC
CASSATPSGGGETQYF
>TRBV6-5|NA|NA|TRBJ1-2
TGTGCCAGCAGACTGACAGCTAACTATGGCTACACCTTC
CASRLTANYGYTF
>TRBV4-3|NA|NA|TRBJ1-3
TGCGCCAGCAGCCAAGAAAGCCGGGGAAACACCATATATTTT
CASSQESRGNTIYF
>TRBV29-1|few|NA|TRBJ1-2
TGCAGCGTTGAATCCACAGGGCTTGACTATGGCTACACCTTC
CSVESTGLDYGYTF
>TRBV7-2|NA|NA|TRBJ1-1
TGTGCCAGCAGCTCCATACGGGGGGCTGAAGCTTTCTTT
CASSSIRGAEAFF
>TRBV4-3|NA|NA|TRBJ2-7
TGCGCCAGCAGCGCTCTGGAGGGCTACGAGCAGTACTTC
CASSALEGYEQYF
>TRBV29-1|many|TRBD1|TRBJ2-7
TGCAGCATGTGGACAGGGCTGAACGAGCAGTACTTC
CSMWTGLNEQYF
>TRBV11-2|NA|NA|TRBJ2-7
TGTGCCAGCAGCTTATTAATGTATGGAGGGATATCCTACGAGCAGTACTTC
CASSLLMYGGISYEQYF
>TRBV28|few|TRBD1|TRBJ2-7
TGTGCCAGCAGTTTCCCCCGCTCCGGGACAGGGAGGTACGAGCAGTACTTC
CASSFPRSGTGRYEQYF